The clone carrying this T cell receptor (beta chain) was detected once. Its specificity is not known. It was after more than 8 days of culture that CD4+ T cells were isolated. Vaccinated recipients, who were negative for nucleocapsid antibodies, had no history of SARS-CoV-2 infection. Germline assignment: CDR1 LNHNV and CDR2 YYDKDF (reference sequence). V was cut by 4 bases and J by 7 bases, with 16 bases left in between. This CDR3 comprises 14 residues. The sample belongs to a study of vaccination effects on CD4 cells after COVID-19. Study-level findings and limits: Within healthy vaccinees, only 1 of 255 vaccine-induced clones displayed cross-reactivity with common cold coronaviruses.

Profiling relied on immunoSEQ multiplex PCR, and the TCRdb table lists in-frame clones only, not all of them. The data show 20,000 to 25,000 clones, roughly four fifths seen once. The sequences come from CD4+ T cells from PBMCs cultured without peptide, collected before COVID-19 vaccination. The clonotype originates from a human donor who received a COVID-19 vaccine. The V gene is TRBV15, the J gene TRBJ1-1; D possibly corresponds to TRBD1 (5 bases). The CDR3 here is CATSIIRGSSEAFF. The CDR3 DNA follows: TGTGCCACCAGCATAATTCGGGGGAGCAGTGAAGCTTTCTTT.